This TCR beta chain was retrieved from a study of identical twins. TCRdb itself ran the 5' RACE reads through MiXCR, one entry per CDR3 protein. The repertoire holds 450,000 or so distinct CDR3 sequences, with about 24% as singletons. Germline V gene sequence: CDR1 SGHNT, CDR2 YYREEE (reference sequence). Unmatched junction bases numbered 5, after V lost 2 bases and J lost 7 bases. This CDR3 contains 15 residues. This clonotype was found a few times. This sample was also put to use in a study of T cells expressing NK-cell markers.

Sequenced: CD4+ T cells sorted from blood. The chain employs TRBV5-4 and TRBJ1-6; 8 positions match TRBD1. The receptor comes from a woman in her late teens or twenties in good health. The CDR3 reads CASSFLQGANSPLHF. CDR3 bases: TGTGCCAGCAGCTTCCTTCAGGGGGCAAATTCACCCCTCCACTTT.